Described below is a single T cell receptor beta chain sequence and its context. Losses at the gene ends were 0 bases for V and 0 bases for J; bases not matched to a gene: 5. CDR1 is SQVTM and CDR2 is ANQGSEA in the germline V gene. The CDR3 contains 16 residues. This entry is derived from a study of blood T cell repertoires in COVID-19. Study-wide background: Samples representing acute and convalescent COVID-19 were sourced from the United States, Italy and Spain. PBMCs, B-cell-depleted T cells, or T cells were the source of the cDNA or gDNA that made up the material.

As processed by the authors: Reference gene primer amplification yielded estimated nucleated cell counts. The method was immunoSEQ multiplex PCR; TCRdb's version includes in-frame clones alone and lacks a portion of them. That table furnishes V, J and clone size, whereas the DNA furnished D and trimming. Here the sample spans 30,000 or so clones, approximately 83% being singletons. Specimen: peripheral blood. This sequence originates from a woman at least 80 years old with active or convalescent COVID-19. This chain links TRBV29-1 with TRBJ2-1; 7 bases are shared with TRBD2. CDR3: CSVEDNGRRSYNEQFF. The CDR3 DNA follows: TGCAGCGTTGAAGATAACGGGAGGCGCTCCTACAATGAGCAGTTCTTC.